The 5 T cell receptor beta chains given below trace back to one sample, sequenced in a study of CD8 T cells in Susac syndrome. With random hexamers, 0.5 to 1 ug RNA was reverse transcribed. TCRdb re-derived calls from the immunoSEQ multiplex PCR reads in MiXCR, one entry per CDR3 protein. This sample yields 240,000 or so distinct CDR3 sequences, of which 90% to 96% are seen a single time; under 0.12% belongs to the top ten. The sample was CD4+ T cells from PBMCs. These receptors were taken from a human donor with Susac syndrome.

V and J are TRBV28 and TRBJ2-5; D remains ambiguous. Germline CDR1 MDHEN, CDR2 SYDVKM. The CDR3 length is 15 residues. V shed 6 bases and J shed 1 base, with 15 bases lying between them. CDR3 in amino acids: CASSTTRTGQETQYF. The CDR3 nucleotides are TGTGCCAGCAGCACAACCCGGACGGGCCAAGAGACCCAGTACTTC.

J is TRBJ2-5 and V is TRBV7-2; a weak D match, TRBD2 (5 bases). Germline-derived CDR1 and CDR2 are SGHTA and FQGNSA. The CDR3 loop spans 16 amino acids. Trimming took off 3 bases at V and 4 bases at J, with 18 bases between the two ends. This chain's CDR3 is CASSFGGSVRRETQYF. CDR3 coding DNA: TGTGCCAGCAGCTTTGGAGGATCGGTGAGACGAGAGACCCAGTACTTC.

V is TRBV6-2 or TRBV6-3 and J is TRBJ2-7, with a possible D match to TRBD2 (5 bases). Germline CDR1 is MNHEY and CDR2 is SVGEGT. The V and J ends lost 2 bases and 3 bases respectively, with 11 bases between them. The CDR3 runs 14 residues. In nucleotides, the CDR3 is TGTGCCAGCAGTTACGGCAACGGGGACTACGAGCAGTACTTC. Translated, it gives CASSYGNGDYEQYF.

The chain links TRBV3-1 to TRBJ2-3; unclear D gene. The germline gives CDR1 LGHDT, CDR2 YNNKEL (reference sequence). The germline V and J ends were trimmed by 3 bases and 6 bases, with 10 bases remaining between them. CDR3 size: 13 residues. The CDR3 is CASSHEAADTQYF. Written as DNA, the CDR3 is TGTGCCAGCAGCCATGAGGCAGCGGATACGCAGTATTTT.

The chain has TRBV20-1 and TRBJ2-3; D gene ambiguous. Germline CDR1 DFQATT, CDR2 SNEGSKA (reference sequence). The CDR3 has 15 residues. V lost 6 bases, J lost 0 bases, and 16 bases lay in between. CDR3: CSARTEFRSTDTQYF. CDR3 nucleotide sequence: TGCAGTGCCAGAACAGAGTTTCGTAGCACAGATACGCAGTATTTT.